These 18 T cell receptor beta chains came from one sample sequenced in a study of T cells in women clearing cervical HPV infection. Sequenced by immunoSEQ multiplex PCR; TCRdb stores in-frame clones only, minus some. Its table records approximately 23,000 clones. Sequenced material: blood buffy coat. These receptors were obtained from a woman between 18 and 70 years old with a cervical HPV16 infection that either progressed to CIN3+ or cleared (not recorded which).

About this clone itself: Read sequence stops 3 residues before the CDR3 end, and the germline J gene provides the missing end. The chain is built from TRBV20-1 and TRBJ2-7; 9 bases are a match to TRBD2. After removal of 3 bases from V and 3 bases from J, the junction contained 6 bases not matched to a gene. The CDR3 contains 14 residues. The germline V gene encodes CDR1 DFQATT and CDR2 SNEGSKA (reference sequence). CDR3 protein: CSASFSGRNYEQYF. Partial CDR3 DNA: TGCAGTGCTAGTTTTAGCGGGAGAAACTACGAG.

In regard to this clone: The read comes to an end 3 residues before the CDR3 does, leaving the germline J gene to fill in the end. The gene calls are TRBV6-2 or TRBV6-3 and TRBJ2-3, with a weak D call TRBD2 (7 bases). The V gene lost 7 bases and the J gene lost 4 bases, with 15 bases spanning the gap. There are 14 residues in the CDR3. CDR1 MNHEY and CDR2 SVGEGT come from the germline V gene. The covered CDR3 bases are TGTGCCAGCAACAAATTAGGGGGGGCAGATACG. It is translated as CASNKLGGADT. In full, the CDR3 reads CASNKLGGADTQYF.

Worth noting for this clone: The CDR3 end is not reached by the read, which stops 3 residues before it; the germline J gene fills it in. This chain links TRBV9 with TRBJ2-1, with TRBD2 as a possible D gene (6 bases). The CDR3 spans 13 residues. V gave up 2 bases and J gave up 4 bases, with 7 bases separating them. CDR1 SGDLS and CDR2 YYNGEE come from the germline V gene. The CDR3 here is CASSVSGYNEQFF. The covered CDR3 bases are TGTGCCAGCAGCGTGAGCGGGTACAATGAG.

Incomplete CDR3 DNA: TGCAGCGTTCGGGACAGTAGAAATGAAAAA. It codes for CSVRDSRNEK. The full CDR3 protein is CSVRDSRNEKLFF. The V gene is TRBV29-1, the J gene TRBJ1-4; 7 bases map to TRBD1. The CDR3 extends 3 residues past the end of the read, so its final part is completed from the germline J gene. Per germline, CDR1 SQVTM and CDR2 ANQGSEA. The J segment lost 5 bases and the V segment lost 5 bases, leaving 5 bases of the junction unmatched. CDR3 length: 13 amino acids.

Remarks on this clone: The DNA ends 3 residues before the CDR3 does, and the rest of the CDR3 is filled in from the germline J gene. The V call is TRBV20-1, the J call TRBJ1-2; 9 bases are a match to TRBD1. Germline V gene sequence: CDR1 DFQATT, CDR2 SNEGSKA (reference sequence). The CDR3 runs 13 residues. CDR3 amino acids: CSARGRQGDGYTF. CDR3 DNA (partial): TGCAGTGCTAGAGGTCGACAGGGGGACGGC.

Details on this clone: The read terminates 3 residues before the CDR3 end, so the remaining end is supplied by the germline J gene. The chain uses TRBV20-1 and TRBJ2-7; TRBD2 agrees at 7 bases. The length of the CDR3 is 11 residues. Germline lookup yields CDR1 DFQATT and CDR2 SNEGSKA (reference sequence). J lost 2 bases, V lost 5 bases, and 0 bases had no gene match. CDR3 region: CSAGGAYEQYF. The CDR3 bases that were read are TGCAGTGCTGGGGGGGCCTACGAG.

Points on this clone: The read is 3 residues too short to cover the CDR3 end, so that end is filled in from the germline J gene. The V call is TRBV29-1, the J call TRBJ2-3; either TRBD1 or TRBD2 may supply D (6 bases each). CDR1 and CDR2 (germline): SQVTM, ANQGSEA. With 6 bases removed from V and 6 bases from J, the gap between germline ends came to 19 bases. The CDR3 spans 14 residues. CDR3 sequence: CSVGGDTDVDTQYF. The part of the CDR3 DNA that was read is TGCAGCGTCGGAGGGGACACCGACGTGGATACG.

Turning to this clone: The read finishes 3 residues shy of the CDR3 end, and the germline J gene is used to complete it. The V and J genes are TRBV19 and TRBJ2-1, with TRBD2 matching over 7 bases. This CDR3 contains 16 residues. Losses at the gene ends were 3 bases for V and 0 bases for J; bases not matched to a gene: 5. CDR1 and CDR2 from the germline V gene are LNHDA and SQIVND (reference sequence). CDR3 DNA (partial): TGTGCCAGTAGTATCCCTCTAGCGGACTCCTACAATGAG. Translated, it gives CASSIPLADSYNE. In full, the CDR3 is CASSIPLADSYNEQFF.

Points on this clone: With the read ending 3 residues before the CDR3 end, the germline J gene is used to fill in that end. This chain joins TRBV30 and TRBJ1-6, with D maybe TRBD1 (5 bases). In germline, CDR1 is GTSNPN, CDR2 SVGIG (reference sequence). V was clipped by 2 bases and J by 0 bases, with 14 bases between them. The CDR3 is 17 amino acids. CDR3 amino acids: CAWSPTVGYSYNSPLHF. CDR3 DNA (partial): TGTGCCTGGAGTCCGACAGTGGGCTACTCCTATAATTCACCC.

As regards this clone: The read ends 3 residues before the CDR3 terminus; that terminus is restored from the germline J gene. V and J are TRBV20-1 and TRBJ1-4; the D gene is possibly TRBD1 (5 bases). Germline-derived CDR1 and CDR2 are DFQATT and SNEGSKA (reference sequence). Trimming removed 1 base at V and 6 bases at J, with 15 bases between. The CDR3 has 15 residues. Partial CDR3 DNA: TGCAGTGCTAGAGGACAGACAAGGTCAGATGAAAAA. This sequence encodes CSARGQTRSDEK. The entire CDR3 protein is CSARGQTRSDEKLFF.

For this clone: Read sequence stops 3 residues before the CDR3 end, and the germline J gene provides the missing end. V and J are TRBV20-1 and TRBJ1-3, with 9 positions matching TRBD1. V was clipped by 6 bases and J by 1 base; unmatched bases: 7. The CDR3 is made up of 15 amino acids. Per germline, CDR1 DFQATT and CDR2 SNEGSKA (reference sequence). The part of the CDR3 DNA that was read is TGCAGTGCCTCGAACGACAGGGGGTCTGGAAACACC. Its protein product is CSASNDRGSGNT. The full CDR3 reads CSASNDRGSGNTIYF.

A remark on this clone: Read sequence stops 3 residues before the CDR3 end, and the germline J gene provides the missing end. The chain employs TRBV7-2 and TRBJ2-7, with D uncertain. The CDR3 loop spans 13 amino acids. CDR1 and CDR2 (germline): SGHTA, FQGNSA. The ends were cut back, 2 bases at V and 6 bases at J, with 11 bases in the middle. CDR3 residues: CASSLSTFGEQYF. Incomplete CDR3 DNA: TGTGCCAGCAGCTTATCGACTTTTGGCGAG. Filled out from reference TRBV7-2 and TRBJ2-7, the complete variable domain reads GAGVSQSPSNKVTEKGKDVELRCDPISGHTALYWYRQSLGQGLEFLIYFQGNSAPDKSGLPSDRFSAERTGGSVSTLTIQRTQQEDSAVYLCASSLSTFGEQYFGPGTRLTVT.

Worth noting for this clone: Coverage ceases 3 residues before the CDR3 finishes, and the germline J gene fills in the end. This chain joins TRBV19 and TRBJ1-1; D might be TRBD1 (6 bases). Germline V gives CDR1 LNHDA, CDR2 SQIVND (reference sequence). This CDR3 contains 15 residues. The CDR3 region is CASSIRHRVASLAFF. CDR3 bases read: TGTGCCAGTAGTATCAGGCACAGGGTCGCTTCTTTA.

To note about this clone: The read falls 3 residues short of the CDR3 end, and the missing part is taken from the germline J gene. The chain combines TRBV2 with TRBJ2-6; D uncertain. This CDR3 has 13 residues. V lost 7 bases, J lost 6 bases, and 10 bases lay in between. The V gene's germline CDR1 is SNHLY and CDR2 FYNNEI. CDR3 bases read: TGTGCCAGCAAACCCCTGGCGGCCAACGTC. It specifies CASKPLAANV. In full, the CDR3 reads CASKPLAANVLTF.

As regards this clone: The read halts 3 residues ahead of the CDR3 end, with the missing end drawn from the germline J gene. V and J are TRBV2 and TRBJ1-5; 9 nucleotides match TRBD1. CDR1 is SNHLY, CDR2 FYNNEI, per germline. This CDR3 comprises 14 residues. After removal of 6 bases from V and 7 bases from J, the junction contained 7 bases not matched to a gene. Here the CDR3 reads CASRGDRDPQPQHF. The covered CDR3 bases are TGTGCCAGCAGGGGGGACAGGGACCCACAGCCC.

Note on this clone: The read ends 3 residues early relative to the CDR3; the germline J gene fills the gap. V gene TRBV5-1 combines with J gene TRBJ1-3, with D possibly TRBD1 on 5 matching bases. Germline assignment: CDR1 SGHRS and CDR2 YFSETQ. There are 16 residues in the CDR3. V was trimmed by 0 bases and J by 0 bases, leaving 10 bases between them. This chain's CDR3 is CASSLVPQGSGNTIYF. CDR3 DNA (partial): TGCGCCAGCAGCTTGGTACCCCAGGGCTCTGGAAACACC. Full variable domain (missing parts from reference TRBV5-1 and TRBJ1-3): KAGVTQTPRYLIKTRGQQVTLSCSPISGHRSVSWYQQTPGQGLQFLFEYFSETQRNKGNFPGRFSGRQFSNSRSEMNVSTLELGDSALYLCASSLVPQGSGNTIYFGEGSWLTVV.

This CDR3 reads CASSIRLAGRVTDTQYF. The DNA read from the CDR3 is TGTGCCAGTAGTATCCGACTAGCGGGAAGGGTTACAGATACG. The chain has TRBV19 and TRBJ2-3; 11 nucleotides align to TRBD2. The CDR3 end falls 3 residues outside the read, so it is completed with the germline J gene. The CDR3 totals 17 residues. J gave up 3 bases and V 3 bases, and 8 bases lay outside the gene matches. Germline V gives CDR1 LNHDA, CDR2 SQIVND (reference sequence).

Concerning this clone: The CDR3 end lies 3 residues beyond the end of the read and is filled in from the germline J gene. The genes are TRBV5-1 and TRBJ1-2; 11 positions match TRBD1. CDR3 length: 17 residues. V shed 0 bases and J 0 bases; nucleotides not matched to a gene: 4. Germline V gene lookup returns CDR1 SGHRS and CDR2 YFSETQ. Incomplete CDR3 DNA: TGCGCCAGCAGCTTGGAGGGACAGGGGGTTTCTAACTATGGC. This codes for CASSLEGQGVSNYG. The whole CDR3 is CASSLEGQGVSNYGYTF.